This TCR beta chain was found in a study of siplizumab effects on memory and regulatory T cells. TCRdb's copy holds only in-frame clones and misses some; the assay was immunoSEQ multiplex PCR. This table holds about 94,000 clones, 85% to 95% found once. V was pared by 4 bases and J by 8 bases, with 5 bases of the junction left unmatched. The germline V gene encodes CDR1 SGHRS and CDR2 YFSETQ. The CDR3 consists of 13 residues. The rearrangement uses TRBV5-1 and TRBJ1-2; TRBD1 aligns across 10 bases. The TCR comes from a human donor in good health. The sequenced sample was non-Treg CD4+ T cells sorted from blood. Here the CDR3 DNA reads TGCGCCAGCAGCCCGGGACAGGGGAGAGGCTACACCTTC. Translated: CASSPGQGRGYTF.